A single sample is the source of the 24 T cell receptor beta chains below, sequenced in a study of blood T cells in healthy people across ages. A sample-barcoded 5' primer and a J-beta primer mix were used in a second PCR of about 6 to 11 cycles. TCRdb independently ran MiXCR on the 5' RACE reads; one entry per CDR3 protein. This repertoire shows about 1.8 million distinct CDR3 sequences, roughly 50% found once; its top ten account for around 2.1%. Sequenced sample: blood. The receptor set was obtained from a woman aged 40 to 50 in good health.

This clonotype has only a few counts. The CDR3 DNA reads as TGTGCCAGCAGCTTAGGAGGGACTTCTCAAACCGACCAGCATTTT. Its protein is CASSLGGTSQTDQHF. J is TRBJ1-5 and V is TRBV7-8, with D possibly matching TRBD1 (5 bases). The CDR3 consists of 15 residues. CDR1 and CDR2 (germline): SGHVS, FQNEAQ. Trimming pared 1 base from V and 12 bases from J, leaving 19 bases between. The entire variable domain, with the rest obtained from reference TRBV7-8 and TRBJ1-5, is as follows: GAGVSQSPRYKVAKRGQDVALRCDPISGHVSLFWYQQALGQGPEFLTYFQNEAQLDKSGLPSDRFFAERPEGSVSTLKIQRTQQEDSAVYLCASSLGGTSQTDQHFGDGTRLSIL.

The gene calls are TRBV7-2 and TRBJ2-5, with 12 bases fitting TRBD2. J gave up 1 base and V 5 bases, and 5 bases lay outside the gene matches. Germline assignment: CDR1 SGHTA and CDR2 FQGNSA. This CDR3 has 16 amino acids. The CDR3 DNA sequence: TGTGCCAGCAGCCCAAGGACTAGCGGGATCCAAGAGACCCAGTACTTC. Translating it yields CASSPRTSGIQETQYF.

The chain recombines TRBV7-2 with TRBJ2-5; 7 nucleotides line up with TRBD2. The CDR3 consists of 15 residues. The trim removed 1 base at V and 4 bases at J, leaving 6 bases unmatched. Germline V CDR1 and CDR2: SGHTA, FQGNSA. The CDR3 DNA reads TGTGCCAGCAGCTTAGTTGGGGGGGTGGGAGAGACCCAGTACTTC. Encoded protein: CASSLVGGVGETQYF.

J is TRBJ2-1 and V is TRBV6-2 or TRBV6-3, with TRBD2 matching 8 bases. The trim removed 5 bases at V and 7 bases at J, leaving 13 bases unmatched. Germline values: CDR1 MNHEY, CDR2 SVGEGT. The CDR3 runs 16 residues. The chain's CDR3 is CASSPGMGLVINEQFF. The CDR3, as DNA: TGTGCCAGCAGTCCAGGGATGGGACTAGTAATAAATGAGCAGTTCTTC.

J is TRBJ2-3 and V is TRBV7-9; D unresolved. Per germline, CDR1 SEHNR and CDR2 FQNEAQ (reference sequence). This CDR3 contains 15 residues. With 6 bases removed from V and 2 bases from J, the gap between germline ends came to 15 bases. This chain's CDR3 is CASRSVGKPTDTQYF. The CDR3 nucleotides are TGTGCCAGCAGATCCGTAGGGAAACCCACAGATACGCAGTATTTT.

The rearrangement joins TRBV4-3 to TRBJ2-1; 8 nucleotides line up with TRBD2. The CDR3 totals 16 residues. The ends lost 5 bases at V and 6 bases at J; junction bases unmatched: 12. Germline assignment: CDR1 LGHNA and CDR2 YSLEER. Here the CDR3 reads CASSTRAGGSSNEQFF. CDR3 sequence (DNA): TGCGCCAGCAGCACAAGGGCGGGGGGCTCGAGCAATGAGCAGTTCTTC.

This rearrangement joins TRBV6-5 to TRBJ2-3; D is unclear. With 5 bases removed from V and 6 bases from J, the gap between germline ends came to 15 bases. The CDR3 length is 14 residues. Germline CDR1 is MNHEY and CDR2 is SVGAGI. CDR3 DNA sequence: TGTGCCAGCAGTCCCGGGCCGGCGGCGGATACGCAGTATTTT. It translates to CASSPGPAADTQYF.

This clonotype was recorded once. The J gene is TRBJ2-6, the V gene TRBV3-1; D may be TRBD2 (5 bases). V lost 4 bases to trimming and J lost 4 bases, with 8 bases between them. The CDR3 loop spans 14 amino acids. The germline V gene encodes CDR1 LGHDT and CDR2 YNNKEL (reference sequence). For the CDR3, the DNA is TGTGCCAGCAGCCCGGAGGACGGGGCCAACGTCCTGACTTTC. Translating it yields CASSPEDGANVLTF.

The genes are TRBV5-1 and TRBJ2-1; TRBD1 matches at 8 bases. The CDR3 totals 15 residues. The V segment lost 5 bases and the J segment 8 bases; nucleotides outside the gene matches: 12. The germline V gene has CDR1 SGHRS and CDR2 YFSETQ. CDR3 region: CASRTSGTGSHEQFF. In nucleotides, the CDR3 is TGCGCCAGCAGAACCTCTGGGACAGGATCCCATGAGCAGTTCTTC.

The rearrangement uses TRBV29-1 and TRBJ2-1; D is uncertain. Trimming shortened V by 2 bases and J by 5 bases, and 7 bases separated the two germline ends. The CDR3 is 12 amino acids. In germline, CDR1 is SQVTM, CDR2 ANQGSEA. DNA of the CDR3: TGCAGCGTTGAACGAGAACACAATGAGCAGTTCTTC. It yields the protein CSVEREHNEQFF.

The chain uses TRBV3-1 and TRBJ2-4, with 9 bases aligning to TRBD2. The DNA end favors TRBJ2-7, so the J call may be wrong. This CDR3 is built from 15 residues. Germline lookup yields CDR1 LGHDT and CDR2 YNNKEL (reference sequence). The CDR3 sequence: CASSQGRGTSSEQYF. The CDR3 nucleotides are TGTGCCAGCAGCCAAGGAAGGGGGACTAGCTCCGAGCAGTACTTC.

This clonotype came up a few times. The chain combines TRBV12-3 or TRBV12-4 with TRBJ2-1, with TRBD2 identical over 12 bases. CDR3 length equals 14 residues. V shed 4 bases and J 9 bases; nucleotides not matched to a gene: 4. The CDR3 nucleotides are TGTGCCAGCAGTTCTAGCGGGGGGGAAGGTGAGCAGTTCTTC. This translates into CASSSSGGEGEQFF.

This clonotype was seen more than once but under ten times. The chain uses TRBV28 and TRBJ2-3; 11 positions agree with TRBD2. This CDR3 is 14 amino acids long. V shed 8 bases and J 6 bases; nucleotides not matched to a gene: 7. CDR1 is MDHEN and CDR2 is SYDVKM in the germline V gene. The chain's CDR3 is CASRLAGLTDTQYF. The CDR3 DNA is TGTGCCAGCCGACTAGCGGGGCTTACCGATACGCAGTATTTT.

The chain recombines TRBV4-1 with TRBJ1-4; tentative D call: TRBD1 (6 bases). V lost 4 bases and J lost 2, with 11 bases in between. CDR1 MGHRA and CDR2 YSYEKL come from the germline V gene. The CDR3 sequence is 15 residues long. This CDR3 reads CASSLQGTTNEKLFF. CDR3 bases: TGCGCCAGCAGCCTGCAGGGGACCACTAATGAAAAACTGTTTTTT.

This clonotype was seen at least ten times. CDR3: CASSRTSGYEQYF. CDR3 nucleotide sequence: TGTGCCAGCAGCCGGACTAGCGGTTACGAGCAGTACTTC. The J gene is TRBJ2-7, the V gene TRBV7-2, with 10 bases aligning to TRBD2. Germline loops: CDR1 SGHTA, CDR2 FQGNSA. V lost 5 bases and J lost 4; bases outside the gene matches: 2. The length of the CDR3 is 13 residues.

The CDR3: CSARAPHSYEQYF. For the CDR3, the DNA is TGCAGTGCTAGAGCACCCCACTCCTACGAGCAGTACTTC. The rearrangement joins TRBV20-1 to TRBJ2-7; no clear D. Per the germline V gene, CDR1 is DFQATT and CDR2 is SNEGSKA (reference sequence). The CDR3 is made up of 13 amino acids. V lost 1 base and J 0 bases, leaving 7 bases between the germline ends.

Only a few counts were recorded for this clonotype. The V and J genes are TRBV27 and TRBJ2-1, with 9 bases aligning to TRBD2. This CDR3 region has 12 residues. Germline V gene data show CDR1 as MNHEY and CDR2 as SMNVEV (reference sequence). The J segment lost 12 bases and the V segment lost 5 bases, leaving 5 bases of the junction unmatched. The CDR3 nucleotides read TGTGCCAGCAGTCCGGGACTAGCTGGGCAGTTCTTC. Protein product: CASSPGLAGQFF.

As concerns this clonotype: With a much larger clone just one base away, this may be a read error. This chain links TRBV13 with TRBJ2-5, with D possibly TRBD2 on 5 matching bases. Germline CDR1 and CDR2: PRHDT and FYEKMQ (reference sequence). The CDR3 extends over 13 amino acids. The CDR3 sequence: CASTRETQETRYF. The CDR3, as DNA: TGTGCCAGCACCCGGGAAACTCAAGAGACCCGGTACTTC.

The chain couples TRBV6-2 or TRBV6-3 to TRBJ1-2, with D hard to call. The CDR3 covers 15 residues. The V and J ends lost 0 bases and 4 bases respectively, with 12 bases between them. The germline V gene encodes CDR1 MNHEY and CDR2 SVGEGT. CDR3 amino acids: CASSYSRQGFYGYTF. The CDR3 DNA is TGTGCCAGCAGTTACTCACGTCAAGGGTTCTATGGCTACACCTTC.

This chain uses TRBV28 with TRBJ1-2, with D perhaps matching TRBD1 (6 bases). V was trimmed by 1 base and J by 8 bases, leaving 20 bases between them. The length of the CDR3 is 16 residues. CDR1 and CDR2 (germline): MDHEN, SYDVKM. In DNA, the CDR3 is TGTGCCAGCAGTTTATCTAAACCAGGGGCCGGCGGGGGCTACACCTTC. Its translation: CASSLSKPGAGGGYTF.

J is TRBJ2-1 and V is TRBV28, with 10 positions matching TRBD2. The CDR3 has 15 amino acids. CDR1 and CDR2 from the germline V gene are MDHEN and SYDVKM. V trimming: 3 bases; J trimming: 8 bases; junction bases outside the gene matches: 7. CDR3 amino acids: CASSLTGTSDYEQFF. CDR3 nucleotide sequence: TGTGCCAGCAGTTTGACCGGGACTAGCGATTATGAGCAGTTCTTC. The full variable domain, rest sourced from reference TRBV28 and TRBJ2-1, is DVKVTQSSRYLVKRTGEKVFLECVQDMDHENMFWYRQDPGLGLRLIYFSYDVKMKEKGDIPEGYSVSREKKERFSLILESASTNQTSMYLCASSLTGTSDYEQFFGPGTRLTVL.

V usage is TRBV7-3 and J usage is TRBJ1-1; no firm D call. The CDR3 is 14 residues long. V lost 2 bases and J lost 6, with 13 bases in between. In germline, CDR1 is SGHTA, CDR2 FQGTGA. CDR3 nucleotide sequence: TGTGCCAGCAGCTTATCTCCTCAAGCGCCTGAAGCTTTCTTT. It is translated as CASSLSPQAPEAFF.

As regards this clonotype: One base away lies a much larger clone, so this may be a sequencing read error. The chain joins TRBV29-1 to TRBJ2-5; D call uncertain. V was shortened by 4 bases and J by 5 bases, with 8 bases between the two germline ends. The germline CDR1 and CDR2 sequences are SQVTM and ANQGSEA. The CDR3 runs 11 residues. In nucleotides, the CDR3 is TGCAGCGTTGGAATGGGGGAGACCCAGTACTTC. Protein product: CSVGMGETQYF.

This clonotype was counted many times. The rearrangement links TRBV9 to TRBJ2-7; D gene uncertain. This CDR3 region has 14 residues. The germline V gene encodes CDR1 SGDLS and CDR2 YYNGEE. Trimming stripped 0 bases from V and 0 bases from J, with 7 bases between. In DNA form, the CDR3 reads TGTGCCAGCAGCGTAGCTGCCTTCTCCTACGAGCAGTACTTC. Encoded protein: CASSVAAFSYEQYF.